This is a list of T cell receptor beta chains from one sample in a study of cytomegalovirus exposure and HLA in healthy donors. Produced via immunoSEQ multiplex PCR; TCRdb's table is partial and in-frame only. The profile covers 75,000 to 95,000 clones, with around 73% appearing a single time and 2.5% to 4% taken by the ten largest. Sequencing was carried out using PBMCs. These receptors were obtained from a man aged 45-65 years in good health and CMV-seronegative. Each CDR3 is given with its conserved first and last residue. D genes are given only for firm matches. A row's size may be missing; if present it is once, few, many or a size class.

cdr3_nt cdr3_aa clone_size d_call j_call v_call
TGCGCCAGCAGCATGAACACCGGGGAGCTGTTTTTT CASSMNTGELFF - - TRBJ2-2 TRBV10-1
TGTGCCAGCTCCGGGGGTCGGAATGAAAAACTGTTTTTT CASSGGRNEKLFF - - TRBJ1-4 TRBV18
TGTGCCAGCTCACGGACACAGAACACTGAAGCTTTCTTT CASSRTQNTEAFF - - TRBJ1-1 TRBV18
TGTGCCAGCAGCCGTGGGGCGACAGATACGCAGTATTTT CASSRGATDTQYF few - TRBJ2-3 TRBV7-3
TGTGCCAGCAGCCCCGGGACTCCTCAAGAGACCCAGTACTTC CASSPGTPQETQYF - - TRBJ2-5 TRBV7-9
TGTGCCAGCAGTCGAGCCGGGACAGGAACCTACGAGCAGTACTTC CASSRAGTGTYEQYF - TRBD1 TRBJ2-7 TRBV27
TGTGCCAGCAGTTTATCGACGGACAGGGGTCAGAAAGATACGCAGTATTTT CASSLSTDRGQKDTQYF once TRBD1 TRBJ2-3 TRBV27
TGTGCCAGCAGCCAAAGAGGCGAGCAGTACTTC CASSQRGEQYF - - TRBJ2-7 TRBV4-2
TGTGCCAGCAGTCAGACTAGCGGGGTTGGGTACGAGCAGTACTTC CASSQTSGVGYEQYF - TRBD2 TRBJ2-7 TRBV27
TGTGCCAGCTCGAACGGCGGTGGGTCCTACGAGCAGTACTTC CASSNGGGSYEQYF - - TRBJ2-7 TRBV18
TGTGCCAGCAGCTTGTTCGGGTGGACAGATACGCAGTATTTT CASSLFGWTDTQYF - - TRBJ2-3 TRBV5-4
TGCGCCAGCAGCCCGTCTAGCCGCAATGAGCAGTTCTTC CASSPSSRNEQFF few - TRBJ2-1 TRBV10-2
TGTGCCAGCTCACAGGGTACGGACTCATCGCCCCAGCATTTT CASSQGTDSSPQHF - - TRBJ1-5 TRBV18
TGTGCCAGTAGTCCCCGGACTGAGGTTGGGAATGAGCAGTTCTTC CASSPRTEVGNEQFF - - TRBJ2-1 TRBV19
TGTGCCTGGAGTCAGGGTGGCGGCTACACCTTC CAWSQGGGYTF - - TRBJ1-2 TRBV30
TGTGCCAGCAGCCTACGGGGCGAGCAGTACTTC CASSLRGEQYF - - TRBJ2-7 TRBV27
TGTGCCAGCAGCCAGGGGTTCCGGGACGAGCAGTACTTC CASSQGFRDEQYF - - TRBJ2-7 TRBV7-6
TGTGCCAGCAGTGTCCGGACAGGGGGCCGTACCGGGGAGCTGTTTTTT CASSVRTGGRTGELFF few TRBD1 TRBJ2-2 TRBV27
TGTGCCAGCTCACCAAAGTCCCAGGGGGCCGGTGAAGCTTTCTTT CASSPKSQGAGEAFF - TRBD1 TRBJ1-1 TRBV18
TGTGCCATCAGATCGGACAGGGGCTTGGGCTACACCTTC CAIRSDRGLGYTF - TRBD1 TRBJ1-2 TRBV10-3
TGTGCCAGCAGTTTATTAACGAGGACTAGCGGGGAAGGGGCAGATACGCAGTATTTT CASSLLTRTSGEGADTQYF once TRBD2 TRBJ2-3 TRBV28
TGTGCCAGCAGCTGGGGGACAGGTAACAATGAGCAGTTCTTC CASSWGTGNNEQFF few TRBD1 TRBJ2-1 TRBV5-4
TGTGCCAGCAGTGCCCCCGGGACAGACTATGGCTACACCTTC CASSAPGTDYGYTF - TRBD1 TRBJ1-2 TRBV6-1
TGCGCCAGCAGCAAAGACAGTACCGGCTCCTATAATTCACCCCTCCACTTT CASSKDSTGSYNSPLHF - - TRBJ1-6 TRBV5-1
TGTGCCAGCAGCCCTCAGACAGGGGCCCAAGGGGGCTACACCTTC CASSPQTGAQGGYTF - TRBD1 TRBJ1-2 TRBV9
TGTGCCAGCAGCCAAACCGGGACAGGGAATCAGCCCCAGCATTTT CASSQTGTGNQPQHF - TRBD1 TRBJ1-5 TRBV4-2
TGTGCCAGCTCACCCCAGTTGCTTAGCGGCCCCTTATCAAAGGGGGAGCAGTACTTC CASSPQLLSGPLSKGEQYF - - TRBJ2-7 TRBV18
TGTGCCAGCACTTCGGACAGAAAAGCTTTCTTT CASTSDRKAFF - - TRBJ1-1 TRBV6-5
TGTGCCAGCAGCTACATTAGGAGCTCCTACAATGAGCAGTTCTTC CASSYIRSSYNEQFF - - TRBJ2-1 TRBV5-6
TGTGCCAGCGGGAGACAGGGCCTAATGAACACTGAAGCTTTCTTT CASGRQGLMNTEAFF few TRBD1 TRBJ1-1 TRBV5-6
TGTGCCTGGAGGAAGGGGGCGGCCACTGAAGCTTTCTTT CAWRKGAATEAFF - TRBD1 TRBJ1-1 TRBV30
TGTGCCAGCAGCTTGGTTACGGTTAACTATGGCTACACCTTC CASSLVTVNYGYTF - - TRBJ1-2 TRBV5-4
TGTGCCAGCAGCTTAGCGGGGACAGACTCCTACGAGCAGTACTTC CASSLAGTDSYEQYF once TRBD1 TRBJ2-7 TRBV7-2
TGTGCCAGCAGCCAAGAAGGCTACAGCTTCTCTGGGGCCAACGTCCTGACTTTC CASSQEGYSFSGANVLTF - - TRBJ2-6 TRBV4-2
TGTGCCAGCAGCTTAGGGACAGGGGTTCAGAATGAAAAACTGTTTTTT CASSLGTGVQNEKLFF - TRBD1 TRBJ1-4 TRBV7-9
TGTGCCAGCCTGGGGGGGCGGGAAGCTTTCTTT CASLGGREAFF once - TRBJ1-1 TRBV7-9